The 19 T cell receptor beta chains below were found in one sample sequenced in a study of OX40 agonist ivuxolimab in advanced cancers. TCRdb keeps only in-frame clones here, not all; method: immunoSEQ multiplex PCR. The table shows approximately 110,000 clones, with less than 95% occurring only once. Source: CD4+ or CD8+ T cells sorted from blood, taken in a trial of the OX40 agonist ivuxolimab. These receptors were taken from an adult with an advanced solid tumor such as melanoma, head and neck, liver or kidney cancer.

The genes are TRBV27 and TRBJ2-7, with D possibly matching TRBD1 (6 bases). This CDR3 region has 18 residues. CDR1 MNHEY and CDR2 SMNVEV come from the germline V gene (reference sequence). The ends were cut back, 3 bases at V and 4 bases at J, with 25 bases in the middle. The CDR3 DNA reads as TGTGCCAGCAGTTTTCGGGTGACGGACAGCGCGCCGAAATACGAGCAGTACTTC. As protein: CASSFRVTDSAPKYEQYF.

A word on this clone: Its ends do not fully match the called genes, so a read error is possible. CDR3 protein: CASRLGLAVNTGELFF. DNA of the CDR3: TGCGCCAGCAGGTTGGGACTAGCGGTTAACACCGGGGAGCTGTTTTTT. The V gene is TRBV5-1, the J gene TRBJ2-2, with TRBD2 matching 11 bases. The CDR3 sequence is 16 residues long. Germline lookup yields CDR1 SGHRS and CDR2 YFSETQ.

The chain employs TRBV2 and TRBJ2-1; possibly TRBD2 for D (5 bases). From germline, CDR1 is SNHLY and CDR2 FYNNEI. Trimming cost V 6 bases and J 0 bases, with 12 bases left between them. The CDR3 sequence is 15 residues long. The CDR3 bases are TGTGCCAGCAGAACGGGGATTAGCTCCTACAATGAGCAGTTCTTC. This sequence encodes CASRTGISSYNEQFF.

The chain is built from TRBV5-5 and TRBJ2-7, with 7 bases lining up with TRBD1. Germline-derived CDR1 and CDR2 are SGHKS and YYEKEE (reference sequence). The CDR3 sequence is 14 residues long. V lost 1 base and J lost 5; bases outside the gene matches: 6. CDR3 sequence: CASSLIQGTHEQYF. DNA for the CDR3: TGTGCCAGCAGCTTGATACAGGGGACCCACGAGCAGTACTTC.

J is TRBJ2-3 and V is TRBV7-9; no definite D call. V was cut by 5 bases and J by 4 bases, with 22 bases left in between. The CDR3 is 17 residues long. CDR1 SEHNR and CDR2 FQNEAQ come from the germline V gene (reference sequence). The CDR3 loop is CASSPYGRNNAADTQYF. CDR3 DNA sequence: TGTGCCAGCAGCCCTTACGGGCGCAATAATGCGGCAGATACGCAGTATTTT.

The CDR3 DNA reads as TGTGCCAGCAGCGCCTTTCACAATGAGCAGTTCTTC. Amino acids: CASSAFHNEQFF. The chain joins TRBV9 to TRBJ2-1; D is undetermined. Trimming took off 3 bases at V and 5 bases at J, with 6 bases between the two ends. Germline loops: CDR1 SGDLS, CDR2 YYNGEE. The CDR3 is 12 amino acids.

V usage is TRBV5-4 and J usage is TRBJ2-7, with D tentatively TRBD1 or TRBD2 (6 bases each). Germline CDR1 SGHNT, CDR2 YYREEE (reference sequence). V was pared by 0 bases and J by 4 bases, with 17 bases between. This CDR3 is 16 amino acids long. Here the CDR3 reads CASSLGGAGPPYEQYF. In DNA, the CDR3 is TGTGCCAGCAGCTTGGGGGGGGCAGGGCCCCCGTACGAGCAGTACTTC. The full variable domain, rest sourced from reference TRBV5-4 and TRBJ2-7, is ETGVTQSPTHLIKTRGQQVTLRCSSQSGHNTVSWYQQALGQGPQFIFQYYREEENGRGNFPPRFSGLQFPNYSSELNVNALELDDSALYLCASSLGGAGPPYEQYFGPGTRLTVT.

The chain carries TRBV19 and TRBJ2-1; D not resolved. In germline, CDR1 is LNHDA, CDR2 SQIVND (reference sequence). V was trimmed by 3 bases and J by 0 bases, leaving 9 bases between them. This CDR3 contains 15 residues. CDR3 in DNA: TGTGCCAGTAGTATGGGCTATAACTCCTACAATGAGCAGTTCTTC. As protein: CASSMGYNSYNEQFF. The full variable domain, completed using reference TRBV19 and TRBJ2-1, is DGGITQSPKYLFRKEGQNVTLSCEQNLNHDAMYWYRQDPGQGLRLIYYSQIVNDFQKGDIAEGYSVSREKKESFPLTVTSAQKNPTAFYLCASSMGYNSYNEQFFGPGTRLTVL.

This clone is a singleton in its sample. The gene calls are TRBV29-1 and TRBJ2-1; D unresolved. In germline, CDR1 is SQVTM, CDR2 ANQGSEA. The CDR3 totals 12 residues. The V gene lost 3 bases and the J gene lost 4 bases, with 7 bases spanning the gap. The CDR3 DNA sequence: TGCAGCGTTGACCTAGAGTACAATGAGCAGTTCTTC. Its translation: CSVDLEYNEQFF.

Comments on this clone: This CDR3 fails to terminate in the conserved phenylalanine or tryptophan, so it likely reflects a read error. The rearrangement joins TRBV19 to TRBJ1-2, with no clear D. CDR1 and CDR2 from the germline V gene are LNHDA and SQIVND (reference sequence). The CDR3 runs 13 residues. V lost 5 bases and J lost 7, with 14 bases in between. CDR3 loop: CASSGQPASGYTL. CDR3 coding DNA: TGTGCCAGTAGTGGGCAGCCAGCTAGTGGCTACACCCTC.

The V call is TRBV28, the J call TRBJ2-7, with 16 positions matching TRBD2. This CDR3 is 17 amino acids long. Germline CDR1 is MDHEN and CDR2 is SYDVKM. Unmatched junction bases numbered 10, after V lost 10 bases and J lost 1 base. The CDR3 nucleotides are TGTGCCACCTTAGAGGGACTAGCGGGAGGGCGTTCCTACGAGCAGTACTTC. Encoded protein: CATLEGLAGGRSYEQYF.

The V gene is TRBV7-3, the J gene TRBJ2-7; 7 positions match TRBD2. The CDR3 is made up of 14 amino acids. V lost 1 base and J lost 5; bases outside the gene matches: 5. From germline, CDR1 is SGHTA and CDR2 FQGTGA. The CDR3 DNA reads as TGTGCCAGCAGCTTAATGGCGGGGGACCACGAGCAGTACTTC. Amino acids: CASSLMAGDHEQYF.

J is TRBJ1-1 and V is TRBV27; D is unclear. V lost 4 bases to trimming and J lost 1 base, with 19 bases between them. The CDR3 has 17 residues. Germline V lookup: CDR1 MNHEY, CDR2 SMNVEV (reference sequence). This CDR3 is CASSSSLRLGGNTEAFF. Written as DNA, the CDR3 is TGTGCCAGCAGTTCCAGCCTTCGTCTGGGTGGGAACACTGAAGCTTTCTTT.

The chain is built from TRBV28 and TRBJ2-7; D is ambiguous. The CDR3 spans 14 residues. The V gene lost 5 bases and the J gene lost 3 bases, with 14 bases spanning the gap. CDR1 and CDR2 from the germline V gene are MDHEN and SYDVKM. CDR3 protein: CASSPLERGYEQYF. The CDR3, as DNA: TGTGCCAGCAGTCCCCTCGAGCGAGGCTACGAGCAGTACTTC. Full variable domain (missing parts from reference TRBV28 and TRBJ2-7): DVKVTQSSRYLVKRTGEKVFLECVQDMDHENMFWYRQDPGLGLRLIYFSYDVKMKEKGDIPEGYSVSREKKERFSLILESASTNQTSMYLCASSPLERGYEQYFGPGTRLTVT.

The V and J genes are TRBV19 and TRBJ1-3; D not certain. The CDR3 contains 14 residues. CDR1 is LNHDA and CDR2 is SQIVND in the germline V gene (reference sequence). The V end lost 7 bases, the J end lost 2 bases, and 12 bases lay between the germline ends. The CDR3 reads CASIYSGPGNTIYF. The CDR3 coding sequence is TGTGCCAGTATTTACTCCGGACCTGGAAACACCATATATTTT.

This chain uses TRBV2 with TRBJ1-3; unclear D gene. Trimming took 7 bases from V and 3 from J, leaving 10 bases between them. CDR3 length: 13 amino acids. Looked up from germline, CDR1 is SNHLY and CDR2 is FYNNEI. The CDR3 region is CASKGTGGNTIYF. CDR3 in DNA: TGTGCCAGCAAGGGTACGGGTGGAAACACCATATATTTT.

This clone was seen more than once but under ten times. This rearrangement joins TRBV7-3 to TRBJ2-1; 7 bases map to TRBD2. The CDR3 runs to 14 residues. Germline values: CDR1 SGHTA, CDR2 FQGTGA. The trim removed 4 bases at V and 8 bases at J, leaving 8 bases unmatched. CDR3 loop: CASSSWTSTDEQFF. The CDR3 DNA reads as TGTGCCAGCAGCTCCTGGACTAGTACGGATGAGCAGTTCTTC.

This clone occurred once. This sequence joins TRBV30 and TRBJ1-2, with D maybe TRBD1 (5 bases). The CDR3 totals 13 residues. Germline-derived CDR1 and CDR2 are GTSNPN and SVGIG (reference sequence). Trimming left V 7 bases short and J 0 bases short, with 12 bases between. The CDR3 spells CALGTVTNYGYTF. In nucleotides, the CDR3 is TGTGCCTTGGGGACGGTTACTAACTATGGCTACACCTTC.

The CDR3 is CAISEQGAREQYF. The DNA of the CDR3 is TGTGCCATCAGTGAACAGGGGGCGCGTGAGCAGTACTTC. J is TRBJ2-7 and V is TRBV10-3; 9 bases are a match to TRBD1. V dropped 3 bases and J dropped 7; count of bases not matched to a gene: 4. Germline CDR1 ENHRY, CDR2 SYGVKD. This CDR3 region has 13 residues.